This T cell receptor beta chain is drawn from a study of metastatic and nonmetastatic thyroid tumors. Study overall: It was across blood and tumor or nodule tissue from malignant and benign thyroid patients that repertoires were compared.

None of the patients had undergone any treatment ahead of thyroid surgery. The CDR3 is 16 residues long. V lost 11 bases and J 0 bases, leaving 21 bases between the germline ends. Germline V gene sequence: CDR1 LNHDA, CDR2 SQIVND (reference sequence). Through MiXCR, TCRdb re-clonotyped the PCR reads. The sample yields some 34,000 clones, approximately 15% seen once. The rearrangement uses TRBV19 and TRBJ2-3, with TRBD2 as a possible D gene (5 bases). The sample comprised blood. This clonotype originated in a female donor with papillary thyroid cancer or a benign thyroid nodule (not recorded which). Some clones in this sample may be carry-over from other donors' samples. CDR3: CAGISRGYTSTDTQYF. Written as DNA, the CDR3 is TGTGCCGGTATCTCACGGGGATACACTAGCACAGATACGCAGTATTTT.